This T cell receptor beta chain stems from a study of T cell responses to AZD1222 COVID-19 vaccine. This CDR3 spans 15 amino acids. V dropped 5 bases and J dropped 2 bases, with 16 bases sitting between them. From germline, CDR1 is SGHTA and CDR2 FQGTGA. About this clone itself: Its target is not known.

Study findings and constraints: Donors were chiefly white British, with a greater number of females, and clonal diversity was perhaps underestimated. Baseline seropositives among AZD1222 recipients totaled only five or six. Close to half of all spike-specific TCRs reportedly target regions of the variants that are unmutated.

The method was immunoSEQ multiplex PCR; TCRdb's version includes in-frame clones alone and lacks a portion of them. This table holds some 200,000 clones, roughly 93% found once. The source was peripheral blood, collected on day 0 of AZD1222 vaccination. The chain links TRBV7-3 to TRBJ2-7; TRBD1 is a possible D gene (5 bases). The sequence came from an adult in good health. CDR3 region: CASSELTGPPYEQYF. In DNA form, the CDR3 reads TGTGCCAGCAGCGAACTCACAGGACCCCCCTACGAGCAGTACTTC.